Presented here are 4 T cell receptor beta chains from one specimen sequenced in a study of OX40 agonist ivuxolimab in advanced cancers. TCRdb keeps only in-frame clones here, not all; method: immunoSEQ multiplex PCR. The sample has roughly 100,000 clones, approximately 93% seen once. Sequencing was performed on CD4+ or CD8+ T cells sorted from blood, taken in a trial of the OX40 agonist ivuxolimab. The source of these receptors is an adult with an advanced solid tumor such as melanoma, head and neck, liver or kidney cancer.

CDR3 nucleotide sequence: TGTGCCAGCACTAGGGGGAATGAGCAGTTCTTC. Its protein is CASTRGNEQFF. The chain employs TRBV2 and TRBJ2-1; D perhaps matches TRBD1 (6 bases). This CDR3 is 11 amino acids long. Germline CDR1 SNHLY, CDR2 FYNNEI. Trimming cost V 7 bases and J 7 bases, with 8 bases left between them.

As DNA, the CDR3 is TGTGCCAGCAGCTTAGAGGGGCATTGGGATGAAAAACTGTTTTTT. Its protein product is CASSLEGHWDEKLFF. This chain uses TRBV7-9 with TRBJ1-4, with D possibly TRBD1 on 5 matching bases. V was cut by 1 base and J by 6 bases, with 12 bases left in between. Germline CDR1 and CDR2: SEHNR and FQNEAQ (reference sequence). CDR3 length equals 15 residues.

The chain links TRBV2 to TRBJ2-1, with D unresolved. V shed 10 bases and J shed 8 bases, with 18 bases lying between them. CDR3 length equals 13 residues. Germline-derived CDR1 and CDR2 are SNHLY and FYNNEI. The CDR3 region is CATLLPDAHEQFF. The DNA of the CDR3 is TGTGCCACCCTCCTCCCGGACGCCCATGAGCAGTTCTTC. Looking up the rest from reference TRBV2 and TRBJ2-1 gives the full variable domain: EPEVTQTPSHQVTQMGQEVILRCVPISNHLYFYWYRQILGQKVEFLVSFYNNEISEKSEIFDDQFSVERPDGSNFTLKIRSTKLEDSAMYFCATLLPDAHEQFFGPGTRLTVL.

This rearrangement joins TRBV18 to TRBJ2-1; D is perhaps TRBD2 (6 bases). Germline V gives CDR1 KGHSH, CDR2 LQKENI. V gave up 3 bases and J gave up 9 bases, with 6 bases separating them. CDR3 length equals 11 residues. The CDR3 loop reads CASSPEGEQFF. CDR3 DNA sequence: TGTGCCAGCTCACCGGAGGGTGAGCAGTTCTTC.